This T cell receptor (beta chain) was identified in a study of CD8 T cells in ankylosing spondylitis. The germline gives CDR1 LGHNA, CDR2 YNFKEQ. V shed 3 bases and J shed 2 bases, with 20 bases lying between them. The CDR3 length is 18 residues. Findings and caveats of the study: Both synovial fluid and blood in reactive arthritis had previously been reported to carry some motif variants. Typical of ankylosing spondylitis blood, it appeared, was a TCR beta motif of several highly homologous variants. As reported, disease-linked clones showed significant enrichment in matched ankylosing spondylitis synovial fluid.

The authors made TCR beta libraries by quantitative 5'-RACE with molecular barcodes. TCRdb re-called the 5' RACE reads with MiXCR, one entry per CDR3 protein. The repertoire holds some 240,000 distinct CDR3 sequences, with 6% to 8.5% as singletons. At least ten counts were recorded for this clonotype. The antigen is undetermined. The chain employs TRBV4-2 and TRBJ1-3; D is unresolved. The material sequenced was blood, either unsorted or a sorted T cell fraction (not recorded which). The origin of this receptor is a male donor with ankylosing spondylitis. The CDR3 protein is CASSQSLMTSTAGNTIYF. Here the CDR3 DNA reads TGTGCCAGCAGCCAGAGTCTAATGACCAGTACGGCTGGAAACACCATATATTTT.